This TCR beta chain was captured by sequencing in a study of blood T cell repertoires in COVID-19. Study background: From T cells, B-cell-depleted T cells, or PBMCs came the material, which was cDNA or gDNA.

Per the original data handling: Reference gene primer amplification in the assay estimated nucleated cell counts. Data came from immunoSEQ multiplex PCR; TCRdb stores just in-frame clones and leaves some out. From that table come the V and J calls and clone size; the DNA was used to work out D and trimming. Of 72,000 or so clones in the sample, around 85% were seen once. Per the germline V gene, CDR1 is SQVTM and CDR2 is ANQGSEA. Trimming shortened V by 6 bases and J by 0 bases, and 11 bases separated the two germline ends. The CDR3 totals 14 residues. This TCR derives from an elderly woman with active or convalescent COVID-19. Material: peripheral blood. The chain carries TRBV29-1 and TRBJ2-2; D ambiguous. The CDR3 region is CSVALLANTGELFF. The CDR3 region has the DNA TGCAGCGTGGCTTTATTGGCGAACACCGGGGAGCTGTTTTTT.